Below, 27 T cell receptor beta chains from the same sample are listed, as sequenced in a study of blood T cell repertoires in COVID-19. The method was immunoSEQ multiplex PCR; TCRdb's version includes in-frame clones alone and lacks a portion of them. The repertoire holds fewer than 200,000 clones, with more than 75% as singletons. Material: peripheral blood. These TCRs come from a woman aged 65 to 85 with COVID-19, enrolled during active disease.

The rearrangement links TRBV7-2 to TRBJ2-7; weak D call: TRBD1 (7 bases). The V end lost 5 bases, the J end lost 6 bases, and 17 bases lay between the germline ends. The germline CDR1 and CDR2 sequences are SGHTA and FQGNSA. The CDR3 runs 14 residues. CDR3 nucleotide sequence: TGTGCCAGCAGCGCCGTGGAGGGGGCTGGCGAGCAGTACTTC. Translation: CASSAVEGAGEQYF.

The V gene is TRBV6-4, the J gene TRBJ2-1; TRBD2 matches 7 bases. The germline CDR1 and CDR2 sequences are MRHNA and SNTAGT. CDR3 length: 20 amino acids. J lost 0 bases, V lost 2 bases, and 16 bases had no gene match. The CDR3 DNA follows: TGTGCCAGCAGTGACCCTGAAGGTTGGGAGGGCGATAACTCCTACAATGAGCAGTTCTTC. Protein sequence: CASSDPEGWEGDNSYNEQFF.

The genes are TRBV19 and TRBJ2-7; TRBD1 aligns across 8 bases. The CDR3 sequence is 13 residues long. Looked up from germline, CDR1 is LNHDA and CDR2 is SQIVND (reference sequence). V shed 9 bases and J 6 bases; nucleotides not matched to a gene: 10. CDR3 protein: CASGGQGGPEQYF. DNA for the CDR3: TGTGCCAGCGGAGGACAGGGAGGTCCCGAGCAGTACTTC.

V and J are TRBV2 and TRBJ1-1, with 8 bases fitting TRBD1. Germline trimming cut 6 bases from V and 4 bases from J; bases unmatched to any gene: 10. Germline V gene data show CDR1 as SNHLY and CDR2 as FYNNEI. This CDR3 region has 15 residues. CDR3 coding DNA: TGTGCCAGCAGAAGAGGATCCACAGGGGGCACTGAAGCTTTCTTT. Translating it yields CASRRGSTGGTEAFF.

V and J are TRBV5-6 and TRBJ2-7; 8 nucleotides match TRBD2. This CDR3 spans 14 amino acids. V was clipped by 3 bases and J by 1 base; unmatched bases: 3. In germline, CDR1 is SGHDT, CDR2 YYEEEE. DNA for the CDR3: TGTGCCAGCAGCTCTGGACTAGCATCCTACGAGCAGTACTTC. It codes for CASSSGLASYEQYF. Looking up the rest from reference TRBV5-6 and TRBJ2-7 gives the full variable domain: DAGVTQSPTHLIKTRGQQVTLRCSPKSGHDTVSWYQQALGQGPQFIFQYYEEEERQRGNFPDRFSGHQFPNYSSELNVNALLLGDSALYLCASSSGLASYEQYFGPGTRLTVT.

CDR3 in amino acids: CASSQDRDQPQHF. The CDR3 DNA sequence: TGCGCCAGCAGCCAAGATCGGGATCAGCCCCAGCATTTT. The chain couples TRBV4-3 to TRBJ1-5; D uncertain. The germline V gene encodes CDR1 LGHNA and CDR2 YSLEER. The CDR3 contains 13 residues. With 0 bases removed from V and 5 bases from J, the gap between germline ends came to 5 bases.

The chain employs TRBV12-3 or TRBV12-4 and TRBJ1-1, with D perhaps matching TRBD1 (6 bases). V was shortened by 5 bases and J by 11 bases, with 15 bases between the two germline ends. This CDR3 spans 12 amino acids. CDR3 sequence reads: CASSLDRSRAFF. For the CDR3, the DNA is TGTGCCAGCAGTCTAGACAGGTCACGCGCTTTCTTT.

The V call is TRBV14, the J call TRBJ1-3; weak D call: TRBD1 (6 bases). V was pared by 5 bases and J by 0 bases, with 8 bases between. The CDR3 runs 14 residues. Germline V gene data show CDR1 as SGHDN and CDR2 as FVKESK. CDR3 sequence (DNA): TGTGCCAGCAGCAAGGGACACTCTGGAAACACCATATATTTT. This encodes CASSKGHSGNTIYF.

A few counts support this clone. The CDR3 is CSVGSTYEQYF. The CDR3 DNA is TGCAGTGTGGGGAGTACCTACGAGCAGTACTTC. V usage is TRBV20-1 and J usage is TRBJ2-7; possible D gene TRBD2, 5 bases. CDR1 is DFQATT and CDR2 is SNEGSKA in the germline V gene (reference sequence). This CDR3 is 11 amino acids long. Trimming cost V 7 bases and J 2 bases, with 9 bases left between them.

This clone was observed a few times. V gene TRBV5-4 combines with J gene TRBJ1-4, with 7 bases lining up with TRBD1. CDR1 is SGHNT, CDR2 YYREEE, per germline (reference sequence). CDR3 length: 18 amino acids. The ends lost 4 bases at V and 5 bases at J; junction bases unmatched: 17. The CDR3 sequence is CASSHPRDSQGSNEKLFF. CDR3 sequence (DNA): TGTGCCAGCAGCCACCCCCGGGACAGCCAAGGATCGAATGAAAAACTGTTTTTT.

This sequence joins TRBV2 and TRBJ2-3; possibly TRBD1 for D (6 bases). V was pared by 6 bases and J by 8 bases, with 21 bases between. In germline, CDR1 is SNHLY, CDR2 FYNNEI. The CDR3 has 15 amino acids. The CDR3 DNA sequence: TGTGCCAGCAGATCGACAGGACAGAATACCGTTACGCAGTATTTT. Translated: CASRSTGQNTVTQYF.

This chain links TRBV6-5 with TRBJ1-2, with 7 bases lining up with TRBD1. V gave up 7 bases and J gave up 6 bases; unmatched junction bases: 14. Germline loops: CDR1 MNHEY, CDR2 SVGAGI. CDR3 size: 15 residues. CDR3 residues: CASTGGGTDTNGYTF. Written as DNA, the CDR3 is TGTGCCAGCACAGGCGGAGGGACAGATACAAATGGCTACACCTTC.

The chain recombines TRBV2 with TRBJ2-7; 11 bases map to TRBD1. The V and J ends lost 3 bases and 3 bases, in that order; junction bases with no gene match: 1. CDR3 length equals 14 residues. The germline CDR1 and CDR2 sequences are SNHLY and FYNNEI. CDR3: CASSEGQGDYEQYF. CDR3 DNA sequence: TGTGCCAGCAGTGAGGGACAGGGGGACTACGAGCAGTACTTC.

The CDR3 nucleotides read TGTGCCAGCAGCTTAGACCAGGATAACTATGGCTACACCTTC. Its protein is CASSLDQDNYGYTF. The rearrangement links TRBV11-3 to TRBJ1-2; D is unclear. V lost 0 bases, J lost 1 base, and 6 bases lay in between. Germline CDR1 and CDR2: SGHNT and YENEEA. This CDR3 has 14 amino acids.

This CDR3 is CASTAWSSYEQYF. Written as DNA, the CDR3 is TGTGCCAGCACCGCATGGAGCTCCTACGAGCAGTACTTC. The genes are TRBV28 and TRBJ2-7; D call uncertain. The V end lost 7 bases, the J end lost 0 bases, and 10 bases lay between the germline ends. Germline V CDR1 and CDR2: MDHEN, SYDVKM. The CDR3 extends over 13 amino acids.

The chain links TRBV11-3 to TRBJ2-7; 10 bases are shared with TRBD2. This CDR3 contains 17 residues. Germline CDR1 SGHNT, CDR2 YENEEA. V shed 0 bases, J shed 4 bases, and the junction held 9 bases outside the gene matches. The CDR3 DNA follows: TGTGCCAGCAGCTTAGATTCCCTCTCACTAGCGGGGTACGAGCAGTACTTC. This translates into CASSLDSLSLAGYEQYF.

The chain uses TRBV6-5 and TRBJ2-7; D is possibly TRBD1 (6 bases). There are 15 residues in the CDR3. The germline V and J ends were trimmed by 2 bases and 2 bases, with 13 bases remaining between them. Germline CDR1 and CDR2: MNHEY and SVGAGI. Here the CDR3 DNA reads TGTGCCAGCAGTTACCCCTACAGGGCTACCTACGAGCAGTACTTC. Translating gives CASSYPYRATYEQYF.

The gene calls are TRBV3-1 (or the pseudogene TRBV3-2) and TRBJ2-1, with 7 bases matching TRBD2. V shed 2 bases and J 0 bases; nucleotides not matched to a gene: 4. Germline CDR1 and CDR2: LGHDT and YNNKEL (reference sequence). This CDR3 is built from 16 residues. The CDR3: CASSQLAVSSYNEQFF. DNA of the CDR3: TGTGCCAGCAGCCAACTAGCGGTGAGCTCCTACAATGAGCAGTTCTTC.

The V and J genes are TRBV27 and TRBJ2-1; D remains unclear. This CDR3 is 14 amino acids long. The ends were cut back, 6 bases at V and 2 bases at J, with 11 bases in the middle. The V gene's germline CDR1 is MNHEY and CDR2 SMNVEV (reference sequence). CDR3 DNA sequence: TGTGCCAGCAGCTGGCAGGCAGCCTACAATGAGCAGTTCTTC. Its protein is CASSWQAAYNEQFF.

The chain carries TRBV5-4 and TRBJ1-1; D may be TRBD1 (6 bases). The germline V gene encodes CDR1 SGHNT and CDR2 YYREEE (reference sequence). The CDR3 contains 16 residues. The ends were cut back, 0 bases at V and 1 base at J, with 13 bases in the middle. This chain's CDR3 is CASSLVGVQGNTEAFF. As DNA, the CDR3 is TGTGCCAGCAGCTTGGTCGGGGTACAGGGGAACACTGAAGCTTTCTTT.

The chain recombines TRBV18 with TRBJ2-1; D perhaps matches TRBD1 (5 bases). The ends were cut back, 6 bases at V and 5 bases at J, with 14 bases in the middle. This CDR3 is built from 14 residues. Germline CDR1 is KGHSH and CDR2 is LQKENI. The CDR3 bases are TGTGCCAGCTCTCTCAGGGAAGGTCACAATGAGCAGTTCTTC. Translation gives CASSLREGHNEQFF.

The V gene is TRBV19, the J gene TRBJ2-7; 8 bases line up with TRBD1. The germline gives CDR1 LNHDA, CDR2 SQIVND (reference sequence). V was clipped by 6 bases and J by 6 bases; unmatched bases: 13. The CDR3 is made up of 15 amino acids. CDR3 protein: CASRGSGTGRIEQYF. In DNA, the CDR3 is TGTGCCAGTAGGGGATCCGGGACAGGCCGGATCGAGCAGTACTTC.

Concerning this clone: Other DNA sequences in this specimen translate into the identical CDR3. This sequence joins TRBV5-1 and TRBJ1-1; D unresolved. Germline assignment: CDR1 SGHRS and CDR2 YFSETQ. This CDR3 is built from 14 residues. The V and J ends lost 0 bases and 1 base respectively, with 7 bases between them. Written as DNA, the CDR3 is TGCGCCAGCAGCTTGGCCTCGGGGAACACTGAAGCTTTCTTT. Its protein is CASSLASGNTEAFF.

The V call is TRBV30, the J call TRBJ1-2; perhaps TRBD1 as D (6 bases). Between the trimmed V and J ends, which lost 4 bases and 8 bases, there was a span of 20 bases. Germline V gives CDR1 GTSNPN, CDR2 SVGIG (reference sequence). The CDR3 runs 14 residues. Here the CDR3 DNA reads TGTGCCTGGACCGCTTGGGGGGGGACAAGGGGCTACACCTTC. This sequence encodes CAWTAWGGTRGYTF.

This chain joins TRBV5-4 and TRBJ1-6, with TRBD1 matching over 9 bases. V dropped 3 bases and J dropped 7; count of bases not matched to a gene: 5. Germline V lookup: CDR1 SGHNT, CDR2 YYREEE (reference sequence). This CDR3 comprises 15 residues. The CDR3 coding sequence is TGTGCCAGCAGCTCCCTGACAGGGGGAAATTCACCCCTCCACTTT. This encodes CASSSLTGGNSPLHF.

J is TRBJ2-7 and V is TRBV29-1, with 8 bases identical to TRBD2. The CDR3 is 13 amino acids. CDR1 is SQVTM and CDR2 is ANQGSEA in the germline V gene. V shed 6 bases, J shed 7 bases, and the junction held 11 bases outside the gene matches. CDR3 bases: TGCAGCGTCAGTTCACGAGCGGGAGTGGAGCAGTACTTC. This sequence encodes CSVSSRAGVEQYF.

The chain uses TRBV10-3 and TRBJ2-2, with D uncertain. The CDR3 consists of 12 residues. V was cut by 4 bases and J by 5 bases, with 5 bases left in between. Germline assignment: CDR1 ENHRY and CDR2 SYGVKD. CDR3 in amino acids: CAISGETGELFF. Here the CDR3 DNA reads TGTGCCATCAGTGGAGAGACCGGGGAGCTGTTTTTT.